This is a list of T cell receptor beta chains from one sample in a study of blood T cells in healthy people across ages. TCRdb called the 5' RACE reads again in MiXCR, with one record for every CDR3 protein. The data contain around 1,500,000 distinct CDR3 sequences, under 30% of them singletons. Sequenced: blood. Receptors were obtained from a woman younger than 45 in good health. Each CDR3 is given with its conserved first and last residue. D genes are given only for firm matches.

>TRBV20-1|NA|11
CSARTGQTQYF
>TRBV5-1|NA|15
CASSSGLFGNTEAFF
>TRBV9|NA|13
CASSPAVEDTQYF
>TRBV6-5|NA|13
CASTTSGRGQTLF
>TRBV9|TRBD2|16
CASSVISGGEYNEQFF
>TRBV2|NA|13
CASRGDEGGTQYF
>TRBV9|NA|13
CASSVSVTGELFF
>TRBV28|NA|16
CASSPNRAGGSYEQYF
>TRBV28|NA|16
CASSPPRAGANEKLFF
>TRBV20-1|TRBD2|15
CSARVWLAGSYEQYF
>TRBV12-3/TRBV12-4|NA|15
CASTPGNAVYETQYF
>TRBV14|TRBD2|12
CASSTSGTPLFF
>TRBV11-1|TRBD2|15
CASSPPSGGRDEQFF
>TRBV7-2|NA|14
CASSPKGQRGDLFF
>TRBV7-2|TRBD2|16
CASRPSPLAGFNEQYF
>TRBV7-2|NA|12
CASSFRQGGTYF
>TRBV20-1|TRBD1|15
CSALITGTAGGGYTF
>TRBV4-1|TRBD1|15
CASSQGTGGKETQYF
>TRBV4-1|NA|12
CASSQEVATQYF
>TRBV7-2|TRBD2|15
CASSASSGRHHEQFF
>TRBV2|TRBD1|14
CASKWGQGRDEQYF
>TRBV4-1|NA|16
CASSQVITIPYNEQYF
>TRBV12-3/TRBV12-4|NA|12
CASRGHTYEQYF
>TRBV12-3/TRBV12-4|NA|15
CASSLALDRVYGYTF
>TRBV2|NA|14
CASSEWQVVETQYF
>TRBV24-1|NA|13
CATSDLYQETQYF
>TRBV20-1|NA|14
CSARDAGNTDTQYF
>TRBV7-9|TRBD1|12
CASSFDRGQAFF
>TRBV11-2|NA|12
CASSPIRGGAFF
>TRBV15|NA|16
CATSSPTSPSEETQYF
>TRBV5-1|TRBD2|16
CASSLVASGAGNEQFF
>TRBV12-5|TRBD1|17
CASGLDGTGDAKGGYTF
>TRBV21-1|NA|17
CASSLRLSGRGKGTQYF
>TRBV28|NA|13
CASSRGMINEQFF